Listed here are 18 T cell receptor beta chains from one sample, sequenced in a study of OX40 agonist ivuxolimab in advanced cancers. The library relied on the immunoSEQ multiplex PCR assay. TCRdb re-hosts the immuneACCESS table, in-frame sequences only. Its copies lack some clones; in the studies checked, an unresolved V gene accounts for under half of them, and the cause for the rest is not known. For this sample the table gives some 63,000 clones, of which 65% to 85% were detected only once. The ten largest clones take up roughly 27% of the sample. Sequencing used CD4+ or CD8+ T cells sorted from blood, obtained in a trial of the OX40 agonist ivuxolimab. The receptors were gathered from an adult with an advanced solid tumor such as melanoma, head and neck, liver or kidney cancer.

The chain is built from TRBV19 and TRBJ1-2; no clear D. Per germline, CDR1 LNHDA and CDR2 SQIVND (reference sequence). The CDR3 spans 14 residues. V lost 7 bases to trimming and J lost 1 base, with 13 bases between them. The CDR3 sequence: CASTPMGYNYGYTF. CDR3 coding DNA: TGTGCCAGTACTCCGATGGGCTATAACTATGGCTACACCTTC. Filled out from reference TRBV19 and TRBJ1-2, the complete variable domain reads DGGITQSPKYLFRKEGQNVTLSCEQNLNHDAMYWYRQDPGQGLRLIYYSQIVNDFQKGDIAEGYSVSREKKESFPLTVTSAQKNPTAFYLCASTPMGYNYGYTFGSGTRLTVV.

Only one count was recorded for this clone. The V call is TRBV7-2, the J call TRBJ2-1; tentatively, D is TRBD2 (5 bases). V dropped 5 bases and J dropped 3 bases, with 8 bases sitting between them. In germline, CDR1 is SGHTA, CDR2 FQGNSA. The CDR3 covers 13 residues. CDR3 nucleotides: TGTGCCAGCAGCCGGGATCTCTACAATGAGCAGTTCTTC. This translates into CASSRDLYNEQFF.

This clone turned up a few times. This chain uses TRBV28 with TRBJ2-7; D may be TRBD1 (7 bases). Germline CDR1 and CDR2: MDHEN and SYDVKM. The germline V and J ends were trimmed by 2 bases and 1 base, with 18 bases remaining between them. The CDR3 is made up of 17 amino acids. CDR3 nucleotide sequence: TGTGCCAGCAGTTTAACGACAGGGTTCGGGAGATCCTACGAGCAGTACTTC. It translates to CASSLTTGFGRSYEQYF.

Only a few counts were recorded for this clone. This chain connects TRBV6-1 to TRBJ2-2, with TRBD1 matching over 9 bases. This CDR3 spans 16 amino acids. Germline V gene data show CDR1 as MNHNS and CDR2 as SASEGT. V trimming: 1 base; J trimming: 6 bases; junction bases outside the gene matches: 6. As DNA, the CDR3 is TGTGCCAGCAGTGAAGGGACAGGGGTGTACGCCGGGGAGCTGTTTTTT. Translating gives CASSEGTGVYAGELFF.

V usage is TRBV4-1 and J usage is TRBJ2-7; D perhaps matches TRBD1 (6 bases). V lost 2 bases to trimming and J lost 6 bases, with 20 bases between them. The CDR3 has 16 amino acids. CDR1 is MGHRA and CDR2 is YSYEKL in the germline V gene. The CDR3: CASSQPLTGIRSEQYF. For the CDR3, the DNA is TGCGCCAGCAGCCAACCCTTGACAGGTATTCGGTCCGAGCAGTACTTC.

The J gene is TRBJ1-3, the V gene TRBV5-1; D is perhaps TRBD1 (5 bases). V lost 2 bases and J lost 4, with 10 bases in between. CDR1 and CDR2 from the germline V gene are SGHRS and YFSETQ. The CDR3 covers 14 residues. The CDR3 region is CASSFTGHGNTIYF. The CDR3 DNA is TGCGCCAGCAGCTTCACCGGACACGGAAACACCATATATTTT.

This rearrangement joins TRBV4-1 to TRBJ1-2, with TRBD1 identical over 9 bases. Per germline, CDR1 MGHRA and CDR2 YSYEKL. This CDR3 region has 16 residues. J was trimmed by 1 base and V by 2 bases; bases with no gene match: 5. The CDR3, as DNA: TGCGCCAGCAGCCAACTCACAGGGGGCCTTAACTATGGCTACACCTTC. This translates into CASSQLTGGLNYGYTF.

V is TRBV2 and J is TRBJ1-6; D uncertain. The CDR3 totals 13 residues. With 11 bases removed from V and 2 bases from J, the gap between germline ends came to 10 bases. The germline CDR1 and CDR2 sequences are SNHLY and FYNNEI. CDR3 residues: CAGGVTYNSPLHF. CDR3 nucleotides: TGTGCCGGCGGCGTTACCTATAATTCACCCCTCCACTTT.

The J gene is TRBJ1-1, the V gene TRBV5-4; D might be TRBD1 (5 bases). CDR1 and CDR2 from the germline V gene are SGHNT and YYREEE (reference sequence). V lost 3 bases and J 1 base, leaving 10 bases between the germline ends. CDR3 length equals 14 residues. This CDR3 is CASSSVGGNTEAFF. The CDR3 coding sequence is TGTGCCAGCAGCTCGGTCGGGGGGAACACTGAAGCTTTCTTT.

In DNA form, the CDR3 reads TGTGCCAGTAGTACCCGGACAGGGTTCTTCTCCAATCAGCCCCAGCATTTT. Protein product: CASSTRTGFFSNQPQHF. The gene calls are TRBV19 and TRBJ1-5; TRBD1 agrees at 8 bases. V shed 4 bases, J shed 3 bases, and the junction held 11 bases outside the gene matches. The CDR3 runs 17 residues. Looked up from germline, CDR1 is LNHDA and CDR2 is SQIVND (reference sequence).

The chain links TRBV4-1 to TRBJ2-3; tentatively, D is TRBD1 or TRBD2 (7 bases each). This CDR3 is 16 amino acids long. Looked up from germline, CDR1 is MGHRA and CDR2 is YSYEKL. V was clipped by 2 bases and J by 2 bases, with 14 bases between them. In nucleotides, the CDR3 is TGCGCCAGCAGCCAAAGGGGGGGGACAGTCACAGATACGCAGTATTTT. Translation gives CASSQRGGTVTDTQYF.

This chain joins TRBV27 and TRBJ2-1; D call uncertain. The CDR3 covers 11 residues. Germline CDR1 and CDR2: MNHEY and SMNVEV (reference sequence). The V and J ends lost 6 bases and 7 bases respectively, with 7 bases between them. The CDR3: CASRLGNEQFF. The CDR3, as DNA: TGTGCCAGCAGGTTAGGGAATGAGCAGTTCTTC.

V is TRBV7-2 and J is TRBJ2-2; 8 bases map to TRBD1. Per germline, CDR1 SGHTA and CDR2 FQGNSA. Trimming at V came to 2 bases and at J to 3 bases, leaving 11 bases not matched to a gene. The CDR3 consists of 18 residues. The CDR3 DNA is TGTGCCAGCAGCTTATACATCGGACAGGGCTTAGACACCGGGGAGCTGTTTTTT. It codes for CASSLYIGQGLDTGELFF.

J is TRBJ2-3 and V is TRBV7-9; D is possibly TRBD1 (5 bases). Germline loops: CDR1 SEHNR, CDR2 FQNEAQ (reference sequence). This CDR3 is 14 amino acids long. With 7 bases removed from V and 1 base from J, the gap between germline ends came to 12 bases. CDR3 loop: CASTVARGTDTQYF. In DNA, the CDR3 is TGTGCCAGCACCGTGGCCAGGGGCACAGATACGCAGTATTTT. Full variable domain (missing parts from reference TRBV7-9 and TRBJ2-3): DTGVSQNPRHKITKRGQNVTFRCDPISEHNRLYWYRQTLGQGPEFLTYFQNEAQLEKSRLLSDRFSAERPKGSFSTLEIQRTEQGDSAMYLCASTVARGTDTQYFGPGTRLTVL.

The rearrangement links TRBV5-1 to TRBJ2-5; TRBD2 matches 14 bases. The CDR3 contains 17 residues. With 2 bases clipped from V and 3 bases from J, the junction kept 6 bases outside the gene matches. Germline V gene sequence: CDR1 SGHRS, CDR2 YFSETQ. The CDR3 protein is CASSFGTSGGGEETQYF. CDR3 nucleotides: TGCGCCAGCAGCTTCGGGACTAGCGGGGGAGGGGAAGAGACCCAGTACTTC.

V is TRBV29-1 and J is TRBJ2-7; D might be TRBD1 (5 bases). Per the germline V gene, CDR1 is SQVTM and CDR2 is ANQGSEA. Trimming removed 4 bases at V and 6 bases at J, with 13 bases between. The CDR3 totals 12 residues. CDR3 DNA sequence: TGCAGCGTTGGCAGGGCCGGGCGCGAGCAGTACTTC. It codes for CSVGRAGREQYF.

This clone appeared a single time. This chain connects TRBV7-8 to TRBJ2-1; 7 bases line up with TRBD2. Germline CDR1 reads SGHVS; CDR2 reads FQNEAQ. The junction had 8 bases not matched to a gene; V was cut back by 2 bases and J by 1 base. The CDR3 has 17 residues. CDR3 region: CASSLSRGVWSYNEQFF. The CDR3 DNA sequence: TGTGCCAGCAGCTTAAGCCGGGGGGTCTGGTCCTACAATGAGCAGTTCTTC.

The chain carries TRBV5-1 and TRBJ2-1; 10 bases map to TRBD2. Germline trimming cut 0 bases from V and 3 bases from J; bases unmatched to any gene: 6. The CDR3 consists of 17 residues. Germline assignment: CDR1 SGHRS and CDR2 YFSETQ. CDR3 in amino acids: CASSLGLAGGLYNEQFF. CDR3 bases: TGCGCCAGCAGCTTGGGATTAGCGGGAGGCCTCTACAATGAGCAGTTCTTC.